This T cell receptor (beta chain) appears in the sequencing data of a study of shared clonotypes between healthy human individuals. Each replicate PCR on the sorted subsets used 200 to 250 ng DNA (around 30,000 T cell genomes). TCRdb's copy holds only in-frame clones and misses some; the assay was immunoSEQ multiplex PCR. The sample lists 2 million to 2.5 million clones, 92% seen once, with roughly 0.34% in the top ten. General study findings and limits: Read depth was anticipated to influence clonotype sharing among donors.

This CDR3 is 14 amino acids long. Concerning this clone itself: What it binds is unknown.

Adults of Caucasian background living in Nashville, Tennessee made up all donors. The specimen sequenced was naive CD4+ T cells from PBMCs. Subset: CD45RA+ positively selected. The TCR sequence derives from a man in his late teens or twenties in good health. Some clones in this sample may be carry-over from other donors' samples. J is TRBJ1-5 and V is TRBV21-1. TRBV21-1 constitutes a pseudogene. The CDR3 DNA reads TGTGCCAGCAGCAAACTAGATGCGGATCAGCCCCAGCATTTT. Translating gives CASSKLDADQPQHF.